The clone carrying this TCR beta chain was observed a few times. The entry originates in a study of cytomegalovirus exposure and HLA in healthy donors. Primers: 60 Vbeta forward and 13 Jbeta reverse. The data were produced by immunoSEQ multiplex PCR, yet TCRdb's version contains in-frame clones alone and is incomplete. The sample lists 200,000 to 250,000 clones, about 85% seen once, with roughly 0.26% in the top ten. Germline values: CDR1 SGHRS, CDR2 YFSETQ. This CDR3 region has 16 residues. Trimming took 4 bases from V and 4 from J, leaving 20 bases between them. The receptor comes from a girl between 2 and 10 years old in good health and CMV-seronegative. The rearrangement uses TRBV5-1 and TRBJ2-5; TRBD2 might be the D (6 bases). The sequenced material came from PBMCs. The DNA of the CDR3 is TGCGCCAGCAGCCCCGCCCTGGCGGGAAACGGAGAGACCCAGTACTTC. Protein product: CASSPALAGNGETQYF.